The clone carrying this TCR beta chain was seen only a few times. The data originate from a study of blood T cells in healthy people across ages. Then a second PCR, running roughly 7 to 11 cycles, was carried out with a sample-barcoded 5' primer and a J-beta primer mix. TCRdb reprocessed the 5' RACE reads with MiXCR, giving one entry per CDR3 protein. The table shows approximately 2,000,000 distinct CDR3 sequences, with approximately 40% occurring only once. Roughly 10 milliliters of peripheral blood were drawn from each donor. In germline, CDR1 is LGHDT, CDR2 YNNKEL (reference sequence). This CDR3 is built from 14 residues. V shed 1 base and J shed 0 bases, with 7 bases lying between them.

The gene calls are TRBV3-1 and TRBJ2-7; D unresolved. The sequence was collected from a human donor in good health. The specimen was blood. The chain's CDR3 is CASSQVKSSYEQYF. For the CDR3, the DNA is TGTGCCAGCAGCCAAGTGAAGAGCTCCTACGAGCAGTACTTC.